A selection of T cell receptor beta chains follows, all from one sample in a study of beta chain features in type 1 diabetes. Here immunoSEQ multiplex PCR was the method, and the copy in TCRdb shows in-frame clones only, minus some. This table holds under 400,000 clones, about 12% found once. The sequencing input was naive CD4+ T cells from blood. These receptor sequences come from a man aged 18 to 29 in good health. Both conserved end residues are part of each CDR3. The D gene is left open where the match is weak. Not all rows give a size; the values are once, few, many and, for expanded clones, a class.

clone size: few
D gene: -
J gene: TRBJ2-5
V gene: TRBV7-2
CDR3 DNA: TGTGCCAGCAGCCCCGCCCCCAGCGTAGAGACCCAGTACTTC
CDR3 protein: CASSPAPSVETQYF

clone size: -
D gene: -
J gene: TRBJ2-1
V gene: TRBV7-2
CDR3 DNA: TGTGCCAGCAGGGTCGGACTCAACTCGCAGTTCTTC
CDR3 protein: CASRVGLNSQFF

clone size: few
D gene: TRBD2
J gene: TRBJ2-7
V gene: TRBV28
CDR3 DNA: TGTGCCAGCAGTCCCCTTTCTAGGTTTAGCGGGACCTCCTACGAGCAGTACTTC
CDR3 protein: CASSPLSRFSGTSYEQYF

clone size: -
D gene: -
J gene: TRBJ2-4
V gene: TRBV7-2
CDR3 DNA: TGTGCCAGCAGCTTAGGGCCCTCTAGTTATCAGAACATTCAGTACTTC
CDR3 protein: CASSLGPSSYQNIQYF

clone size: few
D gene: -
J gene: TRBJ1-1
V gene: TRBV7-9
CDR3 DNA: TGTGCCAGCAGCGAAAGGGGCGGGATGAACACTGAAGCTTTCTTT
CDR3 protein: CASSERGGMNTEAFF

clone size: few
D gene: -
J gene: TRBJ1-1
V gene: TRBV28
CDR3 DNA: TGTGCCAGCAGTTTGACGGGGTACATGAACACTGAAGCTTTCTTT
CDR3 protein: CASSLTGYMNTEAFF

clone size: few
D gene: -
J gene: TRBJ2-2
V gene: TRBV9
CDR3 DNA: TGTGCCAGCAGCGTAGCCTCTAACACCGGGGAGCTGTTTTTT
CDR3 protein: CASSVASNTGELFF

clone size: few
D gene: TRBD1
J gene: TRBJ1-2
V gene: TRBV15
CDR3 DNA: TGTGCCACCAGCAGAGATGCTACAGGGGATGGCTACACCTTC
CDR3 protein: CATSRDATGDGYTF

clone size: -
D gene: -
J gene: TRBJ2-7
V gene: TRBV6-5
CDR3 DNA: TGTGCCAGCAGTAGAGACACCTACGAGCAGTACTTC
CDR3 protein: CASSRDTYEQYF

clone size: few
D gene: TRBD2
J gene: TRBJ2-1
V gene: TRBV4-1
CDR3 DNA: TGCGCCAGCAGCCAGTTGGCGGGGGGACTGGTCTACAATGAGCAGTTCTTC
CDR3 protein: CASSQLAGGLVYNEQFF

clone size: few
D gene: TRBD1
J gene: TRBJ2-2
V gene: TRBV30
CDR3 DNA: TGTGCCTGGAGTGTACAGTACAGGGGGACCGGGGAGCTGTTTTTT
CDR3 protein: CAWSVQYRGTGELFF

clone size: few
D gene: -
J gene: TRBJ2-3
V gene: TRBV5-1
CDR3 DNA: TGCGCCAGCAGCCTATGGACAGCTCTCTCAGATACGCAGTATTTT
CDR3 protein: CASSLWTALSDTQYF

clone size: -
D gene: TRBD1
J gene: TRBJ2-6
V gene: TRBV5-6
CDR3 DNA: TGTGCCAGCGGCCGGGACAGGATTGGGGCCAACGTCCTGACTTTC
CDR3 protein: CASGRDRIGANVLTF

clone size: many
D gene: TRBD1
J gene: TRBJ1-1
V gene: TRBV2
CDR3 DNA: TGTGCCAGCAGTGACCGGGACAGGGCAGCTTTCTTT
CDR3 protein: CASSDRDRAAFF

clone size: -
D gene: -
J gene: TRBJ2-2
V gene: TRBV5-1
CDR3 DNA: TGCGCCAGCAGCTTGGCAGGGATCGGGACCGGGGAGCTGTTTTTT
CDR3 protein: CASSLAGIGTGELFF

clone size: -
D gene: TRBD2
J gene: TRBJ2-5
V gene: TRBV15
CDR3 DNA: TGTGCCACCAGAACAAGCGGGGAATGGTACCAAGAGACCCAGTACTTC
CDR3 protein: CATRTSGEWYQETQYF

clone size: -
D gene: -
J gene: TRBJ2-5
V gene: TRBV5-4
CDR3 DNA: TGTGCCAGCAGCTTGGTAGAGCAAGAGACCCAGTACTTC
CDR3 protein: CASSLVEQETQYF

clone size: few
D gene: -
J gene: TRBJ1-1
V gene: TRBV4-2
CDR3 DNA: TGTGCCAGCAGCCAAGATACAGCGAGGGTTGGAGCTTTCTTT
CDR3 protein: CASSQDTARVGAFF

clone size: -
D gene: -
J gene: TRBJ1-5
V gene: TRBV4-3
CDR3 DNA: TGCGCCAGCAGCCAAGATGGCAGGAGCAATCAGCCCCAGCATTTT
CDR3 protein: CASSQDGRSNQPQHF

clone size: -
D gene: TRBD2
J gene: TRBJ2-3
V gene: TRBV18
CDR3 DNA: TGTGCCAGCTCACCGTTGACTAGCTGGCGCACAGATACGCAGTATTTT
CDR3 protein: CASSPLTSWRTDTQYF

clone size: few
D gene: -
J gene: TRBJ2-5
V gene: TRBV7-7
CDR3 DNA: TGTGCTAGCAGCCCCGGCGGACATCCCAAGGACTTC
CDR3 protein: CASSPGGHPKDF

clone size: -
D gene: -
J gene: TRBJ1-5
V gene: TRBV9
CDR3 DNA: TGTGCCAGCAGCTTTGGCAGGGGAACCAATCAGCCCCAGCATTTT
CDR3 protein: CASSFGRGTNQPQHF

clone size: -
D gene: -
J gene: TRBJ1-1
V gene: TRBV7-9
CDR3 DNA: TGTGCCAGCAGCTTAGCGGGGGGGGCGCCGGGCACTGAAGCTTTCTTT
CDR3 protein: CASSLAGGAPGTEAFF

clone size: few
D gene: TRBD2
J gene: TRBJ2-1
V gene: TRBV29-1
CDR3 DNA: TGCAGCGTTGTAACTAGCGGGATCCCCAACAATGAGCAGTTCTTC
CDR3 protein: CSVVTSGIPNNEQFF

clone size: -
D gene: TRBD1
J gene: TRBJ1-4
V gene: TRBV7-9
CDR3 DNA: TGTGCCAGCAGCTTGGGGGACAGGGGCGGAGAAAAACTGTTTTTT
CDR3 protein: CASSLGDRGGEKLFF

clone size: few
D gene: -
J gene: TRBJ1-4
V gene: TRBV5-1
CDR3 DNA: TGCGCCAGCAGCCTCTACCAGGGGGAAAAACTGTTTTTT
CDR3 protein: CASSLYQGEKLFF

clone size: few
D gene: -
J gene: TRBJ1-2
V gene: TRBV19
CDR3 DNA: TGTGCCAGTAGCCGCGTAGAGGGCGGCTACACCTTC
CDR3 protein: CASSRVEGGYTF

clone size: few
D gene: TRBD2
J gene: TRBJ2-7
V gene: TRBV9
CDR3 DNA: TGTGCCAGCACCACCACGGCTAGCGGGGTATACGAGCAGTACTTC
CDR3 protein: CASTTTASGVYEQYF

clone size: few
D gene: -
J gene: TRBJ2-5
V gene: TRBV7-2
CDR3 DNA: TGTGCCAGCAGCCCCGGCGGAAAAGAGACCCAGTACTTC
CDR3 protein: CASSPGGKETQYF

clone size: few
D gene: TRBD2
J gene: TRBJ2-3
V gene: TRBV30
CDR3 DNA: TGTGCCTGGAGTGTACTCGGGGGGGATACGCAGTATTTT
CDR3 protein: CAWSVLGGDTQYF

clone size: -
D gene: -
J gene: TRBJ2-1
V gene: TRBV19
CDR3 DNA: TGTGCCAGTATAAGGGGCCAGGACTCCTACAATGAGCAGTTCTTC
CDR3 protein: CASIRGQDSYNEQFF